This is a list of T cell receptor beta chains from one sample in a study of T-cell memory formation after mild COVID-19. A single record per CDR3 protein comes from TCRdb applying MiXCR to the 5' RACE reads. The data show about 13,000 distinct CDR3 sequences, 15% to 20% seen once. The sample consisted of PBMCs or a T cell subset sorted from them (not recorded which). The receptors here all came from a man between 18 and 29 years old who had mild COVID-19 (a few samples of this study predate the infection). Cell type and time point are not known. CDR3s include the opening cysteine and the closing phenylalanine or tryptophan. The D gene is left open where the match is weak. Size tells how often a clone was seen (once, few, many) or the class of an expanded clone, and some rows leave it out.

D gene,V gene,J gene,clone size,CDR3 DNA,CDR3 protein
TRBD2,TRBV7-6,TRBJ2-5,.,TGTGCCAGCAGCCCCAGACTAGCGGGGGGGAGGGAGACCCAGTACTTC,CASSPRLAGGRETQYF
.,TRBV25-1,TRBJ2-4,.,TGTGCCAGCAGTGTTGGGGGGGCAGACATTCAGTACTTC,CASSVGGADIQYF
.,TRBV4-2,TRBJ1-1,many,TGTGCCAGCAGCGACCTAGAGTTTGAAGCTTTCTTT,CASSDLEFEAFF
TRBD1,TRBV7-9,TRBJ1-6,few,TGTGCCAGCAGCCAAATTGCCCCCGGGACAGGCACAGATTCACCCCTCCACTTT,CASSQIAPGTGTDSPLHF
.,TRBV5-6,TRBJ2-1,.,TGTGCCAGCAGCTTGGCAGGGTCCAATGAGCAGTTCTTC,CASSLAGSNEQFF
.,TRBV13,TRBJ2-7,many,TGTGCCAGCAGCTTGGGACGGGCCGAGGGGCAGTACTTC,CASSLGRAEGQYF
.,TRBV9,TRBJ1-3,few,TGTGCCAGCAGCGGGAGCAGACAGAGCTCTGGAAACACCATATATTTT,CASSGSRQSSGNTIYF
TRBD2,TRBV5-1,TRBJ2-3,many,TGCGCCAGCAGCTTCGTTGCCAGCGGGGCAGATACGCAGTATTTT,CASSFVASGADTQYF
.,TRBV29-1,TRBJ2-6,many,TGCAGCGTTCATGAGGTTGCTGGGGCCAACGTCCTGACTTTC,CSVHEVAGANVLTF
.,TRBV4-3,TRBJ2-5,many,TGCGCCAGCAGCCAAACCTGGGGGCAGATCCAATACCAAGAGACCCAGTACTTC,CASSQTWGQIQYQETQYF
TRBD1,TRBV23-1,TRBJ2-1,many,TGCGCCAGCCCCGGGACAGCTTTATACAATGAGCAGTTCTTC,CASPGTALYNEQFF
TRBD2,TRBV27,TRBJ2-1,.,TGTGCCAGCAGTGCTGGGACTAGCGGGGAGACACCCTACAATGAGCAGTTCTTC,CASSAGTSGETPYNEQFF
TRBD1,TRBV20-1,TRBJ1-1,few,TGCAGTGCGCCAGAGCGGGACAGAATCTACACTGAAGCTTTCTTT,CSAPERDRIYTEAFF
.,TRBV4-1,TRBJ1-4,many,TGCGCCAGCAGACAAGATCCGCTTATTAATGAAAAACTGTTTTTT,CASRQDPLINEKLFF
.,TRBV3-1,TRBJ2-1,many,TGTGCCAGCAGCCTAGAGTTCGAGGGGGGATGGTACAATGAGCAGTTCTTC,CASSLEFEGGWYNEQFF
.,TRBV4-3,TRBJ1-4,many,TGCGCCAGCAGCCAAGATTTAAGAGGATTTAATGAAAAACTGTTTTTT,CASSQDLRGFNEKLFF
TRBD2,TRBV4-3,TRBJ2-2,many,TGCGCCAGCAGCCAACTAGGACTAGCGTTGACCGGGGAGCTGTTTTTT,CASSQLGLALTGELFF
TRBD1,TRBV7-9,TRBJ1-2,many,TGTGCCAGCAGCGACGGACAGGGGGCTGATGGCTACACCTTC,CASSDGQGADGYTF
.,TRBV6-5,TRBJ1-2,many,TGTGCCAGCAGACGCCCTTTTCTTGTGCGGGGCGCGGGTGGCTACACCTTC,CASRRPFLVRGAGGYTF
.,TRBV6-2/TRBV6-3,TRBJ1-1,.,TGTGCCAGCAGTTACTCGACGGGCGAAGCTTTCTTT,CASSYSTGEAFF
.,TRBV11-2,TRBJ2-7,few,TGTGCCAGCAGCCAGACAGAAGCCTACGAGCAGTACTTC,CASSQTEAYEQYF
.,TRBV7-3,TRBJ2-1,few,TGTGCCAGCAGTCCGGACAGTTTCAATGAGCAGTTCTTC,CASSPDSFNEQFF
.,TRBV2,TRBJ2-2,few,TGTGCCAGCAGTGAGGAGGCTAGCAAGAACACCGGGGAGCTGTTTTTT,CASSEEASKNTGELFF
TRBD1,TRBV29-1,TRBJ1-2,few,TGCAGCGCCCGGACAGGGAACTATGGCTACACCTTC,CSARTGNYGYTF
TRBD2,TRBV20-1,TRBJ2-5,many,TGCAGTGCTAGAGATAGCGGGAGCGTTCATTGGGAGACCCAGTACTTC,CSARDSGSVHWETQYF
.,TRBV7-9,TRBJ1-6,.,TGTGCCAGCAGCTTTGCGACGACCTGGTATAATTCACCCCTCCACTTT,CASSFATTWYNSPLHF
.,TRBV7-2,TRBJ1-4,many,TGTGCCAGCAGCCCACAGCGGACTTCTAATGAAAAACTGTTTTTT,CASSPQRTSNEKLFF
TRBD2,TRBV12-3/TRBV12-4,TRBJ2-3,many,TGTGCCAGCAGTTTTGGGACTAGACTCACAGATACGCAGTATTTT,CASSFGTRLTDTQYF
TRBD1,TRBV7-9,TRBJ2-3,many,TGTGCCAGCGGCAGGTCGGGACAGATAATTAGCACAGATACGCAGTATTTT,CASGRSGQIISTDTQYF
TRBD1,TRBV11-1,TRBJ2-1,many,TGTGCCAGCAGCTTAGCTAAGTACAGGGGGATACTTGGATATGGCAATGAGCAGTTCTTC,CASSLAKYRGILGYGNEQFF
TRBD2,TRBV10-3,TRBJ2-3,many,TGTGCCATCAGTGAGTCGGGCGGGGGGGCCCTAGATACGCAGTATTTT,CAISESGGGALDTQYF
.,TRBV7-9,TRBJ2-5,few,TGTGCCAGCAGCTTAGTAGGGGAGTGGACCCAGTACTTC,CASSLVGEWTQYF
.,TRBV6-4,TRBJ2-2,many,TGTGCCAGCAGCCCCCAGGGGAGCACCGGGGAGCTGTTTTTT,CASSPQGSTGELFF
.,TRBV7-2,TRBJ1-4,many,TGTGCCAGCAGCTTCTGGGGCGGATTAACTAATGAAAAACTGTTTTTT,CASSFWGGLTNEKLFF
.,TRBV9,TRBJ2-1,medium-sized,TGTGCCAGCACCCCAGGCGGGCGATACAATGAGCAGTTCTTC,CASTPGGRYNEQFF
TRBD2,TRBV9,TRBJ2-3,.,TGTGCCAGCAACCTTGGAGCGGGGTACACAGATACGCAGTATTTT,CASNLGAGYTDTQYF
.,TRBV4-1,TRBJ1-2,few,TGCGCCAGCAGCCAAGTCAGGGCGATCTTCTATGGCTACACCTTC,CASSQVRAIFYGYTF
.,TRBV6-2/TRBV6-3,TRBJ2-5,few,TGTGCCAGCAGTTACTCGTTGGACAGGGGGCGACTAGCGGGGTTCGCGGAGACCCAGTACTTC,CASSYSLDRGRLAGFAETQYF
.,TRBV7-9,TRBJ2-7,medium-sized,TGTGCCAGCAGCCCCCGTCCCCACGAGCAGTACTTC,CASSPRPHEQYF
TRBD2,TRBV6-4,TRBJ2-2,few,TGTGCCAGCAGTGAAAGCGGGGGGGCCACCGGGGAGCTGTTTTTT,CASSESGGATGELFF
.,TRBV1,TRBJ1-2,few,TGCACCAGCAGCCGGGGCAGGGGGCGAGAAAACTATGGCTACACCTTC,CTSSRGRGRENYGYTF
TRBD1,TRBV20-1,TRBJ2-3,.,TGCAGTGAACAGGGGGCCGGAGATACGCAGTATTTT,CSEQGAGDTQYF
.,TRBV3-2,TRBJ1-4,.,TGTGCCAGCAGCCAGACAGATAAAAGAGAAAAACTGTTTTTT,CASSQTDKREKLFF
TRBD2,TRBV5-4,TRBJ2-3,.,TGTGCCAGCAGCCCCCGACTAGCGGGGATGAGAGATACGCAGTATTTT,CASSPRLAGMRDTQYF
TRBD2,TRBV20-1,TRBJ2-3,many,TGCAGTGCTAGAGAGGGACTAGCGGGGGATACGCAGTATTTT,CSAREGLAGDTQYF